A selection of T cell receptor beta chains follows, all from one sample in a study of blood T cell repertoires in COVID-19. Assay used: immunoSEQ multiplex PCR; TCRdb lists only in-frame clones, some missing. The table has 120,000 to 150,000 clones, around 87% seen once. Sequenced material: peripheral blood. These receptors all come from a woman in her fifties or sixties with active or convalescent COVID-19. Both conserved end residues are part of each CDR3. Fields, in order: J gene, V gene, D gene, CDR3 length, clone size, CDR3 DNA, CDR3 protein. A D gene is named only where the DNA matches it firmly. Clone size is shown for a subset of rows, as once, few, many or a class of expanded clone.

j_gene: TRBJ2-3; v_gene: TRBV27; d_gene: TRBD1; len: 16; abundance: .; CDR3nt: TGTGCCAGCAGCCGGGACAGGGGGGAGAGCACAGATACGCAGTATTTT; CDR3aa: CASSRDRGESTDTQYF
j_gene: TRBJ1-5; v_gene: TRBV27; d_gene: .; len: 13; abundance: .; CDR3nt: TGTGCCAGCAGTTTGGGGGGGCGGCAGCCCCAGCATTTT; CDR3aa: CASSLGGRQPQHF
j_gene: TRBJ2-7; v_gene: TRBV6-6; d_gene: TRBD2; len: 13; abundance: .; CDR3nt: TGTGCCAGCAATAGCGGGAGCTCCTACGAGCAGTACTTC; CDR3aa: CASNSGSSYEQYF
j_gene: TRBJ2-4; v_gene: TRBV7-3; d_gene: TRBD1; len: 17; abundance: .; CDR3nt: TGTGCCAGCAGCTTAAGGGGAGGAGGGACAGGGACGGACATTCAGTACTTC; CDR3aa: CASSLRGGGTGTDIQYF
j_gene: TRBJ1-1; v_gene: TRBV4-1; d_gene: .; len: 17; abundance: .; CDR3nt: TGCGCCAGCAGCCAAGTAGCCATCGGGGACATGAACACTGAAGCTTTCTTT; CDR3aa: CASSQVAIGDMNTEAFF
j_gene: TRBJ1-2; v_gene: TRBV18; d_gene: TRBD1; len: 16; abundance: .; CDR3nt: TGTGCCAGCTCACCAGGGTTGGACAGGGGGCGGAATGGCTACACCTTC; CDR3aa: CASSPGLDRGRNGYTF
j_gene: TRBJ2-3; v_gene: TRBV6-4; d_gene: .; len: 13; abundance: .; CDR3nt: TGTGCCAGCAGTGACAATTTCGGAGATACGCAGTATTTT; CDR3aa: CASSDNFGDTQYF
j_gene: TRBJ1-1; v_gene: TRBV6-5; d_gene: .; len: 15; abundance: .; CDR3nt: TGTGCCAGCAACACACAGGGAACTAGGGACACTGAAGCTTTCTTT; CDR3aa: CASNTQGTRDTEAFF
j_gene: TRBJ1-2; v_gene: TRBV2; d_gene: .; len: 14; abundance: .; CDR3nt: TGTGCCAGCCCGGGACAAAAGTTTAACTATGGCTACACCTTC; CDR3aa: CASPGQKFNYGYTF
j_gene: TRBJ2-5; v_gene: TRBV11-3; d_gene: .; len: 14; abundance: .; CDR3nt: TGTGCCAGCAGCTTAGACGGGGAGACAGAGACCCAGTACTTC; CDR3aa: CASSLDGETETQYF
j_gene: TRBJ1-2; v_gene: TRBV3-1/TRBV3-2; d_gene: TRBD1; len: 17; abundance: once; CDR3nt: TGTGCCAGCAGCCAAACCCCCGGGACAGGGGTGATATATGGCTACACCTTC; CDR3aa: CASSQTPGTGVIYGYTF
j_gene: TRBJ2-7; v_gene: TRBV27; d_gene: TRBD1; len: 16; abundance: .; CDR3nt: TGTGCCAGCAGTTTATCGGGACAGATTAGCTCCTACGAGCAGTACTTC; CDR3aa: CASSLSGQISSYEQYF
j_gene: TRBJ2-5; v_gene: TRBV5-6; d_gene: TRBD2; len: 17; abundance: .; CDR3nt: TGTGCCAGCAGCTTGTTAGGGTCTAGCGGGGGGGCTGAGACCCAGTACTTC; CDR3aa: CASSLLGSSGGAETQYF
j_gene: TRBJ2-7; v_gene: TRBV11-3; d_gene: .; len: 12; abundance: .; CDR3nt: TGTGCCAGGGGAAACGGGGTTTACGAGCAGTACTTC; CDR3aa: CARGNGVYEQYF
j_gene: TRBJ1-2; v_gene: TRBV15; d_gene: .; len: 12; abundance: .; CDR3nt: TGTGCCACCAGCCGGACTCATGTAGGCTACACCTTC; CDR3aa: CATSRTHVGYTF
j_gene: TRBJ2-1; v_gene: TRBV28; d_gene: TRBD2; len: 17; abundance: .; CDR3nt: TGTGCCAGCAGTTTATCCAGGACTAGCGGGCGCCTCAATGAGCAGTTCTTC; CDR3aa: CASSLSRTSGRLNEQFF
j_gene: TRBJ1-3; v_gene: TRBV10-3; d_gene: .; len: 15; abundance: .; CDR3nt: TGTGCCATCAGTGAGAAGAGGGCCTCTGGAAACACCATATATTTT; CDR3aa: CAISEKRASGNTIYF
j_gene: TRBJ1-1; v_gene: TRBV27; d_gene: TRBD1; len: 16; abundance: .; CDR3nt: TGTGCCAGCAGTTTCCTTTTGACAGGGGCGAACACTGAAGCTTTCTTT; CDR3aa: CASSFLLTGANTEAFF
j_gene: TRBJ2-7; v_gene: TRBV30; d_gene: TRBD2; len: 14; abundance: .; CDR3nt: TGTGCCTGGAGTTCTAGCGGGAGCTTCGGCGAGCAGTACTTC; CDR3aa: CAWSSSGSFGEQYF
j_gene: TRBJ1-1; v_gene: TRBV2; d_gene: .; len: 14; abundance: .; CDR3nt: TGTGCCAGCAGTGAAGGCAGGGGAAACACTGAAGCTTTCTTT; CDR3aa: CASSEGRGNTEAFF
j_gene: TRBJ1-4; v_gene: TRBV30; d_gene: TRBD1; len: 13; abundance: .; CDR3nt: TGTGCCTGGAGAAGGACAGGTGGTGAAAAACTGTTTTTT; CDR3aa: CAWRRTGGEKLFF
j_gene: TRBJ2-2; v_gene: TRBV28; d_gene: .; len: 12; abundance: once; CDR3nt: TGTGCCAGCAGGAGGGGACTTAGGGAGCTGTTTTTT; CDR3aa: CASRRGLRELFF
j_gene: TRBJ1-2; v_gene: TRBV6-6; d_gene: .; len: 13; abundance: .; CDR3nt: TGTGCCAGCAGTTCCCTCACGGCAGGGGGCTACACCTTC; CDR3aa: CASSSLTAGGYTF
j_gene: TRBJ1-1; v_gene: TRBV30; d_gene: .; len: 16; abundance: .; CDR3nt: TGTGCCTGGAGGTCACCAGGGCCCGACCCGTACACTGAAGCTTTCTTT; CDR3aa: CAWRSPGPDPYTEAFF